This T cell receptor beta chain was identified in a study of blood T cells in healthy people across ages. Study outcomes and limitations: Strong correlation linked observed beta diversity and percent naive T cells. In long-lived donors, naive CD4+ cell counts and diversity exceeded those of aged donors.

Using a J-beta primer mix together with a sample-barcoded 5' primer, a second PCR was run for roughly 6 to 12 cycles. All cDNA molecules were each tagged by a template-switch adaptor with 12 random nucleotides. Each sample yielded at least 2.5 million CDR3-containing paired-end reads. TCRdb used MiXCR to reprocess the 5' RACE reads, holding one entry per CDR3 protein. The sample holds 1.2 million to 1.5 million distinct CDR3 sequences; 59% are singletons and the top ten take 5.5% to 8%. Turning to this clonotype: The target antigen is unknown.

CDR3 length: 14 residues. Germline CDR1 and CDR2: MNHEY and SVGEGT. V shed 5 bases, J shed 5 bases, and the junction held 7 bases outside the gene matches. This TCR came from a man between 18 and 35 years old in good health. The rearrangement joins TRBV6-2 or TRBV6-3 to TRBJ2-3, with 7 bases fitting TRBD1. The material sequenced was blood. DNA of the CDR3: TGTGCCAGCAGTAGTACAGGGGAAGGAGATACGCAGTATTTT. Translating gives CASSSTGEGDTQYF.